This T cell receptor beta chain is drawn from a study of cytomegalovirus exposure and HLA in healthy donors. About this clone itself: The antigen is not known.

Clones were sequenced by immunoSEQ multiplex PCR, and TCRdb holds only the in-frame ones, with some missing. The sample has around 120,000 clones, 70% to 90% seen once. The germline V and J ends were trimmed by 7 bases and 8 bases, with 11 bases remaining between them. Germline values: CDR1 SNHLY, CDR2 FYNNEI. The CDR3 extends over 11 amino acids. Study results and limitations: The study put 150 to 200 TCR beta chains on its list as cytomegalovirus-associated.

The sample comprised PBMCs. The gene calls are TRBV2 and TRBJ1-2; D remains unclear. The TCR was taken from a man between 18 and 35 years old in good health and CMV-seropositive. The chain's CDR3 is CASTDGVGYTF. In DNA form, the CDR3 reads TGTGCCAGCACTGACGGGGTCGGCTACACCTTC.